This T cell receptor (beta chain) is drawn from a study of blood T cells in healthy people across ages. This clonotype was recorded a few times. Combining a sample-barcoded 5' primer with a J-beta primer mix, a second PCR ran for about 6 to 12 cycles. TCRdb independently ran MiXCR on the 5' RACE reads; one entry per CDR3 protein. Altogether around 800,000 distinct CDR3 sequences are present, around 25% being singletons, with the ten largest covering about 3%. This CDR3 region has 16 residues. Trimming cost V 3 bases and J 5 bases, with 19 bases left between them. Per germline, CDR1 SGHRS and CDR2 YFSETQ. This sample was also put to use in a study of T cells of mothers and their children. Per that paper: Each donor was one of three healthy Caucasian mothers or one of their six children. Related mother and child pairs showed slightly greater overlap (not significant) than unrelated pairs did.

V is TRBV5-1 and J is TRBJ2-3; D not resolved. The clonotype originates from a boy younger than 18 in good health. Sequences were obtained from blood. The CDR3 nucleotides read TGCGCCAGCAGCTCCTCGAGACTGCTAGAGTTAGATACGCAGTATTTT. Its protein is CASSSSRLLELDTQYF.